These 21 T cell receptor beta chains share one sample of origin, sequenced in a study of chemoradiotherapy in HPV16-positive cancers. TCRdb keeps only in-frame clones here, not all; method: immunoSEQ multiplex PCR. The data show over 14,000 clones, 78% seen once. Specimen collection occurred from a patient who underwent chemoradiotherapy. These receptors were collected from a human donor with HPV-associated anogenital cancer.

The gene calls are TRBV5-1 and TRBJ1-1; tentative D call: TRBD1 (6 bases). V shed 0 bases and J shed 4 bases, with 16 bases lying between them. The germline gives CDR1 SGHRS, CDR2 YFSETQ. The CDR3 loop spans 16 amino acids. The CDR3 loop is CASSLGMGAMSTEAFF. Written as DNA, the CDR3 is TGCGCCAGCAGCTTGGGCATGGGGGCGATGAGCACTGAAGCTTTCTTT.

The chain is built from TRBV13 and TRBJ2-7; TRBD2 might be the D (6 bases). V shed 0 bases and J shed 6 bases, with 12 bases lying between them. Per the germline V gene, CDR1 is PRHDT and CDR2 is FYEKMQ (reference sequence). The CDR3 covers 14 residues. CDR3 nucleotide sequence: TGTGCCAGCAGCTTAGGGGCGGGGTCCGGCGAGCAGTACTTC. It codes for CASSLGAGSGEQYF. Using reference TRBV13 and TRBJ2-7 for the parts outside the CDR3, the full variable domain is AAGVIQSPRHLIKEKRETATLKCYPIPRHDTVYWYQQGPGQDPQFLISFYEKMQSDKGSIPDRFSAQQFSDYHSELNMSSLELGDSALYFCASSLGAGSGEQYFGPGTRLTVT.

The chain uses TRBV29-1 and TRBJ2-3, with 10 positions matching TRBD2. CDR1 SQVTM and CDR2 ANQGSEA come from the germline V gene. The CDR3 sequence is 14 residues long. Trimming at V came to 4 bases and at J to 2 bases, leaving 3 bases not matched to a gene. CDR3: CSVASGGVTDTQYF. CDR3 bases: TGCAGCGTTGCCAGCGGGGGGGTCACAGATACGCAGTATTTT.

The genes are TRBV18 and TRBJ1-2; no definite D call. Trimming took off 3 bases at V and 5 bases at J, with 16 bases between the two ends. From germline, CDR1 is KGHSH and CDR2 LQKENI. The length of the CDR3 is 15 residues. Written as DNA, the CDR3 is TGTGCCAGCTCACCCTCGGAGGCGTGGAGTTATGGCTACACCTTC. Amino acid sequence: CASSPSEAWSYGYTF.

This clone was counted between two and nine times. V and J are TRBV29-1 and TRBJ2-6; TRBD1 matches at 7 bases. With 6 bases clipped from V and 5 bases from J, the junction kept 7 bases outside the gene matches. The CDR3 length is 14 residues. Germline CDR1 SQVTM, CDR2 ANQGSEA. Written as DNA, the CDR3 is TGCAGCGTCAGAACAGGGGTAAGGGCCAACGTCCTGACTTTC. This sequence encodes CSVRTGVRANVLTF. Supplemented by reference TRBV29-1 and TRBJ2-6, the full variable domain reads SAVISQKPSRDICQRGTSLTIQCQVDSQVTMMFWYRQQPGQSLTLIATANQGSEATYESGFVIDKFPISRPNLTFSTLTVSNMSPEDSSIYLCSVRTGVRANVLTFGAGSRLTVL.

The V and J genes are TRBV28 and TRBJ1-4; D is uncertain. Per germline, CDR1 MDHEN and CDR2 SYDVKM. Trimming left V 3 bases short and J 6 bases short, with 8 bases between. CDR3 length: 13 residues. CDR3: CASSLGGDEKLFF. In nucleotides, the CDR3 is TGTGCCAGCAGTTTGGGCGGGGATGAAAAACTGTTTTTT.

The chain recombines TRBV5-1 with TRBJ1-1; the D is unclear. This CDR3 spans 12 amino acids. CDR1 is SGHRS, CDR2 YFSETQ, per germline. The ends were cut back, 5 bases at V and 1 base at J, with 6 bases in the middle. DNA of the CDR3: TGCGCCAGCAGGCGGGGGAACACTGAAGCTTTCTTT. This encodes CASRRGNTEAFF. Based on the CDR3 plus reference TRBV5-1 and TRBJ1-1, the full variable domain is KAGVTQTPRYLIKTRGQQVTLSCSPISGHRSVSWYQQTPGQGLQFLFEYFSETQRNKGNFPGRFSGRQFSNSRSEMNVSTLELGDSALYLCASRRGNTEAFFGQGTRLTVV.

This rearrangement joins TRBV2 to TRBJ1-6; D gene uncertain. Germline lookup yields CDR1 SNHLY and CDR2 FYNNEI. The CDR3 is 12 residues long. V was trimmed by 4 bases and J by 6 bases, leaving 4 bases between them. CDR3: CASSVPNSPLHF. The DNA for the CDR3 is TGTGCCAGCAGTGTTCCTAATTCACCCCTCCACTTT.

This clone was detected once. The rearrangement links TRBV19 to TRBJ1-1; no reliable D call. Trimming shortened V by 10 bases and J by 2 bases, and 14 bases separated the two germline ends. Germline CDR1 reads LNHDA; CDR2 reads SQIVND (reference sequence). The CDR3 length is 13 residues. In DNA form, the CDR3 reads TGTGCCACCACGCTGGGGAACAACACTGAAGCTTTCTTT. It codes for CATTLGNNTEAFF.

This chain links TRBV11-2 with TRBJ2-7, with TRBD1 matching 9 bases. The CDR3 totals 16 residues. The germline V gene encodes CDR1 SGHAT and CDR2 FQNNGV. V shed 3 bases, J shed 0 bases, and the junction held 6 bases outside the gene matches. CDR3 amino acids: CASSLGTGTLSYEQYF. The CDR3, as DNA: TGTGCCAGCAGCTTGGGGACAGGGACCCTCTCCTACGAGCAGTACTTC. The entire variable domain, with the rest obtained from reference TRBV11-2 and TRBJ2-7, is as follows: EAGVAQSPRYKIIEKRQSVAFWCNPISGHATLYWYQQILGQGPKLLIQFQNNGVVDDSQLPKDRFSAERLKGVDSTLKIQPAKLEDSAVYLCASSLGTGTLSYEQYFGPGTRLTVT.

This rearrangement joins TRBV6-5 to TRBJ2-7; 8 nucleotides agree with TRBD1. Germline V gene lookup returns CDR1 MNHEY and CDR2 SVGAGI. V lost 5 bases to trimming and J lost 4 bases; unmatched junction nucleotides: 7. The CDR3 is 14 amino acids. The DNA for the CDR3 is TGTGCCAGCAGTACTCCAGGGGGCGCGTACGAGCAGTACTTC. This sequence encodes CASSTPGGAYEQYF.

The chain combines TRBV10-1 with TRBJ1-1; the match to TRBD1 covers 8 bases. This CDR3 is 16 amino acids long. CDR1 is WNHNN, CDR2 SYGVQD, per germline (reference sequence). With V trimmed by 4 bases and J by 5 bases, 12 bases remained unmatched. The CDR3 DNA sequence: TGCGCCAGCAGTGGTAGGCAGGGGGCAGGAGGAACTGAAGCTTTCTTT. This codes for CASSGRQGAGGTEAFF.

The chain carries TRBV9 and TRBJ1-6; 8 bases line up with TRBD1. V shed 4 bases, J shed 14 bases, and the junction held 23 bases outside the gene matches. The CDR3 runs 18 residues. Germline values: CDR1 SGDLS, CDR2 YYNGEE. The CDR3 loop is CASSPRQGGQAKTGALHF. For the CDR3, the DNA is TGTGCCAGCAGCCCCCGGCAAGGGGGACAGGCCAAAACGGGGGCCCTCCACTTT.

This clone was picked up a small number of times. The chain uses TRBV7-3 and TRBJ2-1; a weak D match, TRBD2 (5 bases). The V end was cut by 1 base, the J end by 2 bases, with 9 bases between. The CDR3 totals 15 residues. Germline loops: CDR1 SGHTA, CDR2 FQGTGA. Written as DNA, the CDR3 is TGTGCCAGCAGCTTAAATGGCGGGCCCTACAATGAGCAGTTCTTC. Its protein is CASSLNGGPYNEQFF.

The rearrangement uses TRBV27 and TRBJ1-1; D unresolved. V was clipped by 1 base and J by 6 bases, with 12 bases between them. The CDR3 covers 14 residues. Germline V lookup: CDR1 MNHEY, CDR2 SMNVEV (reference sequence). CDR3 nucleotide sequence: TGTGCCAGCAGTTTATTGGGTAGGGAGGCTGAAGCTTTCTTT. Translation: CASSLLGREAEAFF.

This chain uses TRBV7-9 with TRBJ1-1; tentative D call: TRBD1 (5 bases). The CDR3 has 12 residues. The germline V and J ends were trimmed by 5 bases and 4 bases, with 8 bases remaining between them. CDR1 is SEHNR and CDR2 is FQNEAQ in the germline V gene (reference sequence). CDR3 DNA sequence: TGTGCCAGCAGCGACCAGGGCACTGAAGCTTTCTTT. Residues: CASSDQGTEAFF.

The rearrangement links TRBV4-2 to TRBJ2-1; 9 bases fit TRBD1. J gave up 4 bases and V 4 bases, and 5 bases lay outside the gene matches. The germline V gene has CDR1 LGHNA and CDR2 YNFKEQ. This CDR3 is 15 amino acids long. The CDR3 region is CASSRTGETYNEQFF. In nucleotides, the CDR3 is TGTGCCAGCAGCCGGACAGGGGAGACGTACAATGAGCAGTTCTTC.

J is TRBJ1-2 and V is TRBV5-6; 9 nucleotides match TRBD1. The CDR3 runs to 13 residues. Germline trimming cut 2 bases from V and 7 bases from J; bases unmatched to any gene: 3. The germline V gene has CDR1 SGHDT and CDR2 YYEEEE. The CDR3 spells CASSFGTGSGYTF. The DNA of the CDR3 is TGTGCCAGCAGCTTTGGGACAGGGTCTGGCTACACCTTC.

The table lists this clone with a count of one. The CDR3 nucleotides are TGTGCCAGCAGTGAATGGCCGGCCCAAGAGACCCAGTACTTC. Its protein is CASSEWPAQETQYF. The chain recombines TRBV6-1 with TRBJ2-5, with D uncertain. CDR1 and CDR2 (germline): MNHNS, SASEGT. Trimming took off 2 bases at V and 1 base at J, with 8 bases between the two ends. The CDR3 loop spans 14 amino acids.

V is TRBV7-8 and J is TRBJ2-7; D possibly corresponds to TRBD2 (6 bases). Germline V gene data show CDR1 as SGHVS and CDR2 as FQNEAQ. The CDR3 contains 16 residues. Trimming shortened V by 5 bases and J by 4 bases, and 21 bases separated the two germline ends. This CDR3 reads CASSPRRSGENYEQYF. For the CDR3, the DNA is TGTGCCAGCAGCCCGCGGAGGTCGGGAGAGAATTACGAGCAGTACTTC.

The chain combines TRBV5-8 with TRBJ2-6; a possible D gene is TRBD1 (6 bases). The CDR3 covers 16 residues. V was trimmed by 3 bases and J by 0 bases, leaving 10 bases between them. CDR1 and CDR2 (germline): SGHTS, YDEGEE. The CDR3 DNA reads as TGTGCCAGCAGCTCGCGAGGGGGCTCTGGGGCCAACGTCCTGACTTTC. It translates to CASSSRGGSGANVLTF.